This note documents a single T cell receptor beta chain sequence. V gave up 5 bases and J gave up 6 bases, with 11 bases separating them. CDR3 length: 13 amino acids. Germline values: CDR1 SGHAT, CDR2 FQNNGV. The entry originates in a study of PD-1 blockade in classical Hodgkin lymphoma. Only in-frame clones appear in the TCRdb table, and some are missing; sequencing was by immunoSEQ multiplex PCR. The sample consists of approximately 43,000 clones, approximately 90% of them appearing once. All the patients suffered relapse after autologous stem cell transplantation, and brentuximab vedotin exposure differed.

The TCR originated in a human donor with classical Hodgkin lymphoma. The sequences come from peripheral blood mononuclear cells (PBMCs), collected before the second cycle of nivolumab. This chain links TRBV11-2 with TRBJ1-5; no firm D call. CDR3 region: CASSKGYTQPQHF. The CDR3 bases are TGTGCCAGCAGCAAAGGGTATACTCAGCCCCAGCATTTT. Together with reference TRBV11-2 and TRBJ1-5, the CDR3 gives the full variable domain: EAGVAQSPRYKIIEKRQSVAFWCNPISGHATLYWYQQILGQGPKLLIQFQNNGVVDDSQLPKDRFSAERLKGVDSTLKIQPAKLEDSAVYLCASSKGYTQPQHFGDGTRLSIL.